A selection of T cell receptor beta chains follows, all from one sample in a study of immune evolution from preneoplasia to lung adenocarcinoma. Libraries were prepared by immunoSEQ multiplex PCR; TCRdb keeps only in-frame clonotypes and omits some of them. The sample records 7,000 or so clones, 77% being singletons. The sequenced sample consisted of FFPE lung adenocarcinoma in situ tissue. The source is a person aged 60 to 80 with lung adenocarcinoma. Each CDR3 is given with its conserved first and last residue. A D gene is named only where the DNA matches it firmly. Size tells how often a clone was seen (once, few, many) or the class of an expanded clone, and some rows leave it out.

j_call clone_size d_call v_call cdr3_nt cdr3_aa
TRBJ1-1 few . TRBV10-3 TGTGCCATCAGTGAGATGGGTAGCACTGAAGCTTTCTTT CAISEMGSTEAFF
TRBJ1-5 . TRBD1 TRBV6-1 TGTGCCAGCAGTGCGGGGACAGGGGGCGTCAATCAGCCCCAGCATTTT CASSAGTGGVNQPQHF
TRBJ2-3 . TRBD1 TRBV19 TGTGCCAGTAAGGCGATCGCATGGGGACAGGGCACAGATACGCAGTATTTT CASKAIAWGQGTDTQYF
TRBJ1-4 . . TRBV2 TGTGCCAGCAACCGTGACAGGTCTGCAACTAATGAAAAACTGTTTTTT CASNRDRSATNEKLFF
TRBJ1-5 . TRBD1 TRBV9 TGTGCCAGCAGTGGGGGCTCAGGACAGGGGAACCAGCCCCAGCATTTT CASSGGSGQGNQPQHF
TRBJ2-5 once TRBD1 TRBV28 TGTGCCAGCACCCTGGACAGGGGCGAGACCCAGTACTTC CASTLDRGETQYF
TRBJ1-1 . TRBD1 TRBV10-2 TGCGCCAGCAATCTTGGGACAGCGTACACTGAAGCTTTCTTT CASNLGTAYTEAFF
TRBJ2-2 . TRBD1 TRBV7-9 TGTGCCAGCACCCTAGGGACAGTAGGAAACACCGGGGAGCTGTTTTTT CASTLGTVGNTGELFF
TRBJ2-7 few . TRBV30 TGTGCCTGGACTCGGGATTTCTACGAGCAGTACTTC CAWTRDFYEQYF
TRBJ2-7 . TRBD1 TRBV18 TGTGCCAGCTCACCACAGCCGGGACAGGCCTACGAGCAGTACTTC CASSPQPGQAYEQYF
TRBJ1-3 . . TRBV14 TGTGCCACCCGGGAGGCTGGCTCTGGAAACACCATATATTTT CATREAGSGNTIYF
TRBJ2-7 . . TRBV21-1 TGTGCCAGCAGCCCCGGGGGCCCCTACGAGCAGTACTTC CASSPGGPYEQYF
TRBJ2-7 . . TRBV6-5 TGTGCCAGCACCACCGCAGGGACCTACGAGCAGTACTTC CASTTAGTYEQYF